These T cell receptor beta chains were read from a single sample in a study of siplizumab effects on memory and regulatory T cells. Produced via immunoSEQ multiplex PCR; TCRdb's table is partial and in-frame only. The table lists 100,000 or so clones, about 94% of them singletons. Sequencing was done on a sample of non-Treg CD4+ T cells sorted from blood. Receptor source: a human donor in good health. Each CDR3 is given with its conserved first and last residue. The order of the fields is J gene, D gene, V gene, CDR3 DNA, CDR3 protein. The D gene is left open where the match is weak.

TRBJ2-5,.,TRBV6-1,TGTGCCAGCAGTGAAGGAGGGTCGGAGACCCAGTACTTC,CASSEGGSETQYF
TRBJ2-3,TRBD2,TRBV9,TGTGCCAGCAGCGCAGGGACTAGCGGGAGAGCCGCCGATACGCAGTATTTT,CASSAGTSGRAADTQYF
TRBJ2-5,TRBD2,TRBV5-1,TGCGCCAGCAGCTTGACTAGCGGGAGAAACTTCCAAGAGACCCAGTACTTC,CASSLTSGRNFQETQYF
TRBJ2-1,.,TRBV5-1,TGCGCCAGCAGCTTGGATGCTGGGACGGAGAATGAGCAGTTCTTC,CASSLDAGTENEQFF
TRBJ1-3,TRBD1,TRBV6-1,TGTGCCAGCACAGGACAGGGGGTTTATGGAAACACCATATATTTT,CASTGQGVYGNTIYF
TRBJ2-3,.,TRBV11-3,TGTGCCAGCAGCTTAAGCGGGACAGGTGCAGATACGCAGTATTTT,CASSLSGTGADTQYF
TRBJ2-4,.,TRBV1,TGCACCAGCAGCCAAGAGGGTCTAGCCAAAAACATTCAGTACTTC,CTSSQEGLAKNIQYF
TRBJ1-5,TRBD1,TRBV18,TGTGCCAGCTCACTGGGACAGGGGCCCAATCAGCCCCAGCATTTT,CASSLGQGPNQPQHF
TRBJ2-7,.,TRBV20-1,TGCAGTGCTAGTCCTTCCTACGAGCAGTACTTC,CSASPSYEQYF
TRBJ2-5,.,TRBV5-1,TGCGCCAGCAGCTTGGCCGGGTCCCAAGAGACCCAGTACTTC,CASSLAGSQETQYF
TRBJ2-7,.,TRBV5-4,TGTGCCAGCAGCTTGGCCCCAGGGGAAACCTACGAGCAGTACTTC,CASSLAPGETYEQYF